The 19 T cell receptor beta chains given below trace back to one sample, sequenced in a study of Ad26.COV2.S vaccination and SARS-CoV-2 variants (dated by TCRdb to about 2021). Taken with the paper, the label for treatment or condition translates to: roughly 19 received Ad26.COV2.S at low or high dose, single or two shots; 5 received placebo; per-sample allocation not given. For vaccine and placebo recipients, repertoires were sequenced using samples collected on day 63 after the first injection. The library was made by the immunoSEQ multiplex PCR assay. TCRdb carries this immuneACCESS record with in-frame sequences only. Its versions omit some clonotypes, under half of them owing to an unresolved V gene in the studies checked, with the rest unexplained. This sample is represented by about 350,000 clones; more than 75% of them were singletons. The ten largest clones represent about 3.5% of the sample.

Material: peripheral blood, obtained in a trial of Ad26.COV2.S vaccine versus placebo. The source is a person aged 18-60 years who received the Ad26.COV2.S COVID-19 vaccine or a placebo.

The V gene is TRBV6-1, the J gene TRBJ2-3; D remains ambiguous. Germline assignment: CDR1 MNHNS and CDR2 SASEGT. Trimming took 6 bases from V and 6 from J, leaving 7 bases between them. The CDR3 spans 11 residues. The CDR3 DNA sequence: TGTGCCAGCAGGGTTACGGATACGCAGTATTTT. This encodes CASRVTDTQYF.

The chain employs TRBV28 and TRBJ2-7; the match to TRBD2 covers 14 bases. The V segment lost 8 bases and the J segment 6 bases; nucleotides outside the gene matches: 9. Looked up from germline, CDR1 is MDHEN and CDR2 is SYDVKM. The CDR3 is 15 amino acids. The CDR3 sequence: CASGPGTSGSSEQYF. The CDR3 DNA reads TGTGCCAGCGGGCCCGGGACTAGCGGGAGTAGCGAGCAGTACTTC.

This clone was observed once. The chain has TRBV23-1 and TRBJ2-7, with 10 bases lining up with TRBD1. TRBV23-1 is identified as an open reading frame with a role that is uncertain. The CDR3 loop spans 19 amino acids. Unmatched junction bases numbered 15, after V lost 0 bases and J lost 4 bases. Here the CDR3 DNA reads TGCGCCAGCAGTCAATCAGGCCTCTTTGGACAGGGGGTTTTGTACGAGCAGTACTTC. Its protein is CASSQSGLFGQGVLYEQYF.

The chain recombines TRBV19 with TRBJ1-4, with 7 bases fitting TRBD1. The trim removed 2 bases at V and 8 bases at J, leaving 8 bases unmatched. This CDR3 has 15 residues. Germline-derived CDR1 and CDR2 are LNHDA and SQIVND (reference sequence). CDR3 sequence (DNA): TGTGCCAGTAGTATACTAGCGACAGGGAGGGAAAAACTGTTTTTT. It is translated as CASSILATGREKLFF.

This rearrangement joins TRBV6-5 to TRBJ1-2; a possible D gene is TRBD1 (5 bases). The CDR3 is 13 residues long. The V and J ends lost 2 bases and 6 bases respectively, with 10 bases between them. Per germline, CDR1 MNHEY and CDR2 SVGAGI. DNA for the CDR3: TGTGCCAGCAGTTACGTGGAGGGGAATGGCTACACCTTC. This codes for CASSYVEGNGYTF.

The chain is built from TRBV18 and TRBJ1-4, with D hard to call. V lost 1 base to trimming and J lost 4 bases, with 13 bases between them. The CDR3 loop spans 16 amino acids. Germline CDR1 reads KGHSH; CDR2 reads LQKENI. The CDR3 DNA reads TGTGCCAGCTCACCACTCAGTGGTTGGGGTAATGAAAAACTGTTTTTT. Its translation: CASSPLSGWGNEKLFF.

This chain uses TRBV6-5 with TRBJ1-2; D not certain. V was shortened by 2 bases and J by 4 bases, with 5 bases between the two germline ends. The CDR3 is 12 amino acids. The germline CDR1 and CDR2 sequences are MNHEY and SVGAGI. The CDR3 region is CASSYGSYGYTF. As DNA, the CDR3 is TGTGCCAGCAGTTACGGGTCCTATGGCTACACCTTC.

This rearrangement joins TRBV28 to TRBJ1-2; the match to TRBD1 covers 9 bases. The CDR3 length is 15 residues. Germline CDR1 MDHEN, CDR2 SYDVKM. The V and J ends lost 1 base and 5 bases, in that order; junction bases with no gene match: 5. This CDR3 is CASSLFGTGQYGYTF. In nucleotides, the CDR3 is TGTGCCAGCAGTTTATTTGGGACAGGGCAATATGGCTACACCTTC.

The chain has TRBV5-6 and TRBJ1-1; maybe TRBD1 (6 bases). The ends were cut back, 3 bases at V and 4 bases at J, with 10 bases in the middle. This CDR3 comprises 13 residues. Germline-derived CDR1 and CDR2 are SGHDT and YYEEEE. This CDR3 is CASSWGRRTEAFF. The CDR3 region has the DNA TGTGCCAGCAGCTGGGGGCGCCGCACTGAAGCTTTCTTT.

The chain links TRBV24-1 to TRBJ2-6; no clear D. With 4 bases removed from V and 2 bases from J, the gap between germline ends came to 2 bases. CDR3 length: 13 amino acids. Germline assignment: CDR1 KGHDR and CDR2 SFDVKD. The CDR3 nucleotides are TGTGCCACCAGTGAGGCTGGGGCCAACGTCCTGACTTTC. Residues: CATSEAGANVLTF.

A note on this clone: Other DNA sequences in the sample encode the same CDR3. The genes are TRBV5-1 and TRBJ2-3; D unclear. CDR1 SGHRS and CDR2 YFSETQ come from the germline V gene. V dropped 4 bases and J dropped 2 bases, with 5 bases sitting between them. The CDR3 is 12 amino acids. CDR3: CASSLYTDTQYF. CDR3 sequence (DNA): TGCGCCAGCAGCCTCTACACAGATACGCAGTATTTT. The variable domain in full, with the rest retrieved from reference TRBV5-1 and TRBJ2-3, is KAGVTQTPRYLIKTRGQQVTLSCSPISGHRSVSWYQQTPGQGLQFLFEYFSETQRNKGNFPGRFSGRQFSNSRSEMNVSTLELGDSALYLCASSLYTDTQYFGPGTRLTVL.

The J gene is TRBJ1-2, the V gene TRBV5-6; 9 positions match TRBD1. This CDR3 has 15 amino acids. Germline CDR1 SGHDT, CDR2 YYEEEE. The trim removed 7 bases at V and 5 bases at J, leaving 12 bases unmatched. The CDR3 DNA reads TGTGCCAGCCGAAACTCGCGGACAGGGGAATATGGCTACACCTTC. Encoded protein: CASRNSRTGEYGYTF.

Comments on this clone: One end of the junction does not line up with germline, which may come from a read error. V gene TRBV25-1 combines with J gene TRBJ2-7; D not resolved. Germline values: CDR1 MGHDK, CDR2 SYGVNS. The CDR3 extends over 15 amino acids. The CDR3 DNA sequence: TGTGCCAGCAGTGAATTAGGCCCCATCTCCGACGAGCAGTACTTC. Translated: CASSELGPISDEQYF.

The CDR3 region has the DNA TGTGCCAGCAATATGGACAGCAGGAATGGCTACACCTTC. Amino acids: CASNMDSRNGYTF. The J gene is TRBJ1-2, the V gene TRBV12-3 or TRBV12-4; TRBD1 might be the D (6 bases). Trimming cost V 7 bases and J 6 bases, with 15 bases left between them. This CDR3 is 13 amino acids long.

The chain has TRBV3-1 (or the pseudogene TRBV3-2) and TRBJ1-2; the D is unclear. The CDR3 covers 16 residues. CDR1 and CDR2 from the germline V gene are LGHDT and YNNKEL (reference sequence). V was pared by 1 base and J by 4 bases, with 16 bases between. Here the CDR3 reads CASSQGSISNSYGYTF. The DNA for the CDR3 is TGTGCCAGCAGCCAAGGATCAATATCCAACAGCTATGGCTACACCTTC.

The chain has TRBV7-8 and TRBJ1-1, with D unclear. Trimming stripped 1 base from V and 3 bases from J, with 9 bases between. The CDR3 is made up of 14 amino acids. From germline, CDR1 is SGHVS and CDR2 FQNEAQ. CDR3 protein: CASSLGPLDTEAFF. CDR3 sequence (DNA): TGTGCCAGCAGCTTAGGACCCTTGGACACTGAAGCTTTCTTT.

V and J are TRBV6-2 or TRBV6-3 and TRBJ2-3; a possible D gene is TRBD2 (6 bases). The V gene lost 6 bases and the J gene lost 3 bases, with 13 bases spanning the gap. Germline CDR1 MNHEY, CDR2 SVGEGT. The CDR3 contains 14 residues. CDR3 in DNA: TGTGCCAGCAGCACCGGGGACTCGACAGATACGCAGTATTTT. Residues: CASSTGDSTDTQYF.

The chain recombines TRBV9 with TRBJ2-7, with 8 bases that match TRBD2. The V gene end was trimmed by 5 bases and the J gene end by 2 bases; junction bases not matched to a gene: 6. The V gene's germline CDR1 is SGDLS and CDR2 YYNGEE. The CDR3 contains 14 residues. Here the CDR3 DNA reads TGTGCCAGCAGGCGGGGGGAGGGCACCTACGAGCAGTACTTC. Translation: CASRRGEGTYEQYF.

CDR3 nucleotides: TGTGCCAGCAGCTTAGTTCGCACGAATGAGCAGTTCTTC. It codes for CASSLVRTNEQFF. The chain carries TRBV7-2 and TRBJ2-1; D is uncertain. Germline CDR1 SGHTA, CDR2 FQGNSA. V dropped 1 base and J dropped 7 bases, with 8 bases sitting between them. The CDR3 consists of 13 residues.